One sample yielded the 28 T cell receptor beta chains listed below, sequenced in a study of cytomegalovirus exposure and HLA in healthy donors. The study ran its PCR with 60 Vbeta and 13 Jbeta primers. TCRdb's copy holds only in-frame clones and misses some; the assay was immunoSEQ multiplex PCR. The sample includes 95,000 or so clones, 80% to 85% of them seen just once. The material sequenced was PBMCs. The origin of the receptors is a woman aged 70-85 years in good health and CMV-seropositive.

The chain uses TRBV19 and TRBJ2-1; TRBD2 aligns across 9 bases. V shed 4 bases, J shed 9 bases, and the junction held 7 bases outside the gene matches. The CDR3 contains 14 residues. The germline V gene has CDR1 LNHDA and CDR2 SQIVND (reference sequence). CDR3 bases: TGTGCCAGTAGTACGGCGGGAGGGCGGCGTGAGCAGTTCTTC. Protein: CASSTAGGRREQFF.

The rearrangement links TRBV18 to TRBJ2-7, with TRBD2 as a possible D gene (5 bases). V lost 6 bases, J lost 4 bases, and 13 bases lay in between. The CDR3 has 13 amino acids. Germline lookup yields CDR1 KGHSH and CDR2 LQKENI. The DNA for the CDR3 is TGTGCCAGCTCCCCCTCCCGAGGGTACGAGCAGTACTTC. It yields the protein CASSPSRGYEQYF.

The chain carries TRBV4-3 and TRBJ2-1; D uncertain. This CDR3 is 18 amino acids long. V lost 0 bases and J lost 1, with 16 bases in between. The germline CDR1 and CDR2 sequences are LGHNA and YSLEER. DNA for the CDR3: TGCGCCAGCAGCCAAGAAACGGTCCGGAGCAAGTCCTACAATGAGCAGTTCTTC. This encodes CASSQETVRSKSYNEQFF.

This clone was observed a few times. The CDR3 DNA follows: TGTGCCAGCAGCTTGAATCAGGGGTTAGGGGGCTACACCTTC. It codes for CASSLNQGLGGYTF. The J gene is TRBJ1-2, the V gene TRBV7-2; D is possibly TRBD1 (6 bases). Germline-derived CDR1 and CDR2 are SGHTA and FQGNSA. This CDR3 has 14 residues. V was trimmed by 3 bases and J by 8 bases, leaving 16 bases between them.

The chain is built from TRBV7-9 and TRBJ1-5, with a weak D call TRBD1 (6 bases). Germline lookup yields CDR1 SEHNR and CDR2 FQNEAQ (reference sequence). This CDR3 is 15 amino acids long. The germline V and J ends were trimmed by 4 bases and 4 bases, with 14 bases remaining between them. The CDR3 sequence: CASSSDSLGNQPQHF. The DNA of the CDR3 is TGTGCCAGCAGCTCGGACAGCCTCGGGAATCAGCCCCAGCATTTT.

This chain joins TRBV6-5 and TRBJ1-1; 9 bases fit TRBD1. The CDR3 has 15 residues. Germline trimming cut 2 bases from V and 3 bases from J; bases unmatched to any gene: 4. The germline gives CDR1 MNHEY, CDR2 SVGAGI. CDR3 in amino acids: CASSYDGTGYTEAFF. As DNA, the CDR3 is TGTGCCAGCAGTTACGACGGGACAGGGTACACTGAAGCTTTCTTT.

This clone was detected only a few times. The V gene is TRBV7-8, the J gene TRBJ2-2; 8 bases map to TRBD1. This CDR3 contains 17 residues. Germline CDR1 reads SGHVS; CDR2 reads FQNEAQ. V lost 5 bases and J lost 6; bases outside the gene matches: 14. Written as DNA, the CDR3 is TGTGCCAGCAGCACTGACAGGGGAGTTTTGTTGTCCGGGGAGCTGTTTTTT. Residues: CASSTDRGVLLSGELFF. The full variable domain, completed using reference TRBV7-8 and TRBJ2-2, is GAGVSQSPRYKVAKRGQDVALRCDPISGHVSLFWYQQALGQGPEFLTYFQNEAQLDKSGLPSDRFFAERPEGSVSTLKIQRTQQEDSAVYLCASSTDRGVLLSGELFFGEGSRLTVL.

The chain recombines TRBV28 with TRBJ1-6; 7 bases map to TRBD1. Germline lookup yields CDR1 MDHEN and CDR2 SYDVKM. The ends lost 2 bases at V and 4 bases at J; junction bases unmatched: 2. The CDR3 has 15 amino acids. The CDR3 DNA reads as TGTGCCAGCAGTTTAGGGGACAGATATAATTCACCCCTCCACTTT. Translation: CASSLGDRYNSPLHF. Complete variable domain (other parts from reference TRBV28 and TRBJ1-6): DVKVTQSSRYLVKRTGEKVFLECVQDMDHENMFWYRQDPGLGLRLIYFSYDVKMKEKGDIPEGYSVSREKKERFSLILESASTNQTSMYLCASSLGDRYNSPLHFGNGTRLTVT.

This sequence joins TRBV19 and TRBJ2-2, with a tentative D call TRBD2 (5 bases). The germline V gene encodes CDR1 LNHDA and CDR2 SQIVND (reference sequence). The CDR3 spans 15 residues. Trimming stripped 7 bases from V and 4 bases from J, with 16 bases between. The CDR3 sequence: CASTRVRVGTGELFF. The CDR3, as DNA: TGTGCCAGTACGCGGGTACGGGTAGGCACCGGGGAGCTGTTTTTT.

This chain links TRBV25-1 with TRBJ2-1, with 11 bases matching TRBD1. This CDR3 is built from 17 residues. Germline V lookup: CDR1 MGHDK, CDR2 SYGVNS. V lost 3 bases and J lost 4; bases outside the gene matches: 8. The CDR3 DNA reads as TGTGCCAGCAGTGATGCGAGGGGACAGGGGGGTTACAATGAGCAGTTCTTC. Amino acids: CASSDARGQGGYNEQFF.

The table lists this clone with a count of one. This chain joins TRBV28 and TRBJ2-1; a possible D gene is TRBD1 (6 bases). This CDR3 contains 13 residues. The V end was cut by 6 bases, the J end by 6 bases, with 12 bases between. CDR1 is MDHEN, CDR2 SYDVKM, per germline. CDR3 nucleotide sequence: TGTGCCAGCAGCTCTGGACAGTCCAATGAGCAGTTCTTC. Residues: CASSSGQSNEQFF.

This clone was detected only a few times. V gene TRBV4-3 combines with J gene TRBJ1-4; D remains unclear. V shed 3 bases and J shed 8 bases, with 16 bases lying between them. The V gene's germline CDR1 is LGHNA and CDR2 YSLEER. The CDR3 contains 15 residues. This chain's CDR3 is CASSQFPTSPEKLFF. In DNA, the CDR3 is TGCGCCAGCAGCCAGTTTCCGACATCTCCAGAAAAACTGTTTTTT.

This sequence joins TRBV2 and TRBJ2-3; 10 bases are shared with TRBD2. CDR1 SNHLY and CDR2 FYNNEI come from the germline V gene. Trimming cost V 5 bases and J 3 bases; bases outside gene matches: 2. This CDR3 has 14 amino acids. CDR3 region: CASSRTSGTDTQYF. CDR3 DNA sequence: TGTGCCAGCAGTCGGACTAGCGGAACAGATACGCAGTATTTT.

This clone was observed a single time. V is TRBV19 and J is TRBJ1-4; TRBD1 matches at 7 bases. Unmatched junction bases numbered 3, after V lost 2 bases and J lost 3 bases. This CDR3 is 15 amino acids long. Germline V gene data show CDR1 as LNHDA and CDR2 as SQIVND (reference sequence). CDR3 sequence reads: CASSIKGAANEKLFF. CDR3 DNA sequence: TGTGCCAGTAGTATAAAGGGGGCGGCTAATGAAAAACTGTTTTTT.

This chain uses TRBV7-8 with TRBJ2-3; 9 bases match TRBD1. The CDR3 sequence is 15 residues long. V dropped 5 bases and J dropped 4; count of bases not matched to a gene: 7. Germline lookup yields CDR1 SGHVS and CDR2 FQNEAQ. CDR3 sequence: CASSPQGAGADTQYF. The CDR3 DNA sequence: TGTGCCAGCAGCCCACAGGGGGCGGGCGCAGATACGCAGTATTTT.

The gene calls are TRBV7-2 and TRBJ2-7; possible D gene TRBD1, 5 bases. V was cut by 4 bases and J by 2 bases, with 12 bases left in between. This CDR3 comprises 14 residues. Looked up from germline, CDR1 is SGHTA and CDR2 is FQGNSA. The CDR3 loop reads CASSSRQTTYEQYF. DNA for the CDR3: TGTGCCAGCAGCTCCAGACAGACCACCTACGAGCAGTACTTC.

The genes are TRBV18 and TRBJ2-1; D may be TRBD1 (5 bases). CDR1 and CDR2 from the germline V gene are KGHSH and LQKENI. V dropped 6 bases and J dropped 1 base, with 10 bases sitting between them. This CDR3 is 14 amino acids long. The chain's CDR3 is CASSAGLSYNEQFF. CDR3 in DNA: TGTGCCAGCTCGGCAGGGCTATCCTACAATGAGCAGTTCTTC. The whole variable domain, remainder taken from reference TRBV18 and TRBJ2-1, is NAGVMQNPRHLVRRRGQEARLRCSPMKGHSHVYWYRQLPEEGLKFMVYLQKENIIDESGMPKERFSAEFPKEGPSILRIQQVVRGDSAAYFCASSAGLSYNEQFFGPGTRLTVL.

The V and J genes are TRBV21-1 and TRBJ2-5; TRBD1 is taken as the D call from the table, unchecked against the DNA. The closer fit of TRBJ2-7 to the DNA end suggests the J call may be wrong. TRBV21-1 is reported as a pseudogene. The CDR3 runs 16 residues. The CDR3 spells CASSKEAGTDTYEQYF. CDR3 sequence (DNA): TGTGCCAGCAGCAAAGAAGCTGGGACAGATACCTACGAGCAGTACTTC.

The rearrangement uses TRBV30 and TRBJ2-2, with D perhaps TRBD2 (6 bases). CDR1 and CDR2 from the germline V gene are GTSNPN and SVGIG (reference sequence). V gave up 4 bases and J gave up 5 bases, with 17 bases separating them. The length of the CDR3 is 15 residues. This CDR3 is CAWKADGGWTGELFF. In nucleotides, the CDR3 is TGTGCCTGGAAAGCCGACGGGGGTTGGACCGGGGAGCTGTTTTTT.

The V gene is TRBV7-3, the J gene TRBJ1-1; no definite D call. CDR3 length: 14 amino acids. The ends were cut back, 5 bases at V and 0 bases at J, with 10 bases in the middle. Germline CDR1 is SGHTA and CDR2 is FQGTGA. CDR3 residues: CASSPGSMNTEAFF. For the CDR3, the DNA is TGTGCCAGCAGCCCCGGGTCTATGAACACTGAAGCTTTCTTT.

J is TRBJ2-2 and V is TRBV19, with TRBD1 identical over 9 bases. CDR3 length: 14 residues. CDR1 and CDR2 from the germline V gene are LNHDA and SQIVND (reference sequence). With 9 bases clipped from V and 8 bases from J, the junction kept 10 bases outside the gene matches. The CDR3 DNA sequence: TGTGCCAGCCCGGGACAGGGAACAGCGGGGGAGCTGTTTTTT. Translation: CASPGQGTAGELFF.

The chain is built from TRBV19 and TRBJ1-4; 7 bases fit TRBD1. J gave up 8 bases and V 5 bases, and 5 bases lay outside the gene matches. The CDR3 covers 13 residues. CDR1 is LNHDA, CDR2 SQIVND, per germline (reference sequence). CDR3 bases: TGTGCCAGTAGTCCTACAGGGGAAGAAAAACTGTTTTTT. This sequence encodes CASSPTGEEKLFF.

V and J are TRBV4-2 and TRBJ2-2; 7 bases are shared with TRBD2. The CDR3 is 17 amino acids. Germline values: CDR1 LGHNA, CDR2 YNFKEQ. V gave up 0 bases and J gave up 3 bases; unmatched junction bases: 7. CDR3 loop: CASSQERTGRDTGELFF. The CDR3 DNA sequence: TGTGCCAGCAGCCAAGAACGTACGGGGAGGGACACCGGGGAGCTGTTTTTT.

The rearrangement uses TRBV18 and TRBJ2-1, with D perhaps TRBD1 (6 bases). Germline V gives CDR1 KGHSH, CDR2 LQKENI. The V end lost 0 bases, the J end lost 0 bases, and 9 bases lay between the germline ends. The CDR3 sequence is 16 residues long. The CDR3 loop is CASSPPTGGSYNEQFF. In DNA, the CDR3 is TGTGCCAGCTCACCACCGACAGGCGGCTCCTACAATGAGCAGTTCTTC.

The V call is TRBV11-3, the J call TRBJ2-1; D gene ambiguous. This CDR3 is built from 12 residues. The V gene lost 1 base and the J gene lost 9 bases, with 7 bases spanning the gap. Per the germline V gene, CDR1 is SGHNT and CDR2 is YENEEA. The CDR3 is CASSLVQTEQFF. The DNA of the CDR3 is TGTGCCAGCAGCTTAGTACAGACTGAGCAGTTCTTC. The complete variable domain, with remaining parts taken from reference TRBV11-3 and TRBJ2-1, reads EAGVVQSPRYKIIEKKQPVAFWCNPISGHNTLYWYLQNLGQGPELLIRYENEEAVDDSQLPKDRFSAERLKGVDSTLKIQPAELGDSAVYLCASSLVQTEQFFGPGTRLTVL.

V and J are TRBV11-3 and TRBJ2-1, with no clear D. The CDR3 spans 15 residues. Looked up from germline, CDR1 is SGHNT and CDR2 is YENEEA. V dropped 5 bases and J dropped 5 bases, with 16 bases sitting between them. The CDR3: CASSPRSEVHNEQFF. The CDR3 DNA reads TGTGCCAGCAGCCCCCGATCAGAGGTTCACAATGAGCAGTTCTTC.

The chain links TRBV5-4 to TRBJ2-1; possibly TRBD2 for D (6 bases). The germline V gene encodes CDR1 SGHNT and CDR2 YYREEE (reference sequence). Trimming stripped 4 bases from V and 5 bases from J, with 16 bases between. CDR3 size: 15 residues. The CDR3 DNA is TGTGCCAGCAGCCCTGGGACTTCTAGCCACAATGAGCAGTTCTTC. Its translation: CASSPGTSSHNEQFF.

The chain joins TRBV10-3 to TRBJ2-3, with TRBD2 matching 11 bases. The length of the CDR3 is 16 residues. Germline assignment: CDR1 ENHRY and CDR2 SYGVKD. With 5 bases clipped from V and 4 bases from J, the junction kept 8 bases outside the gene matches. The CDR3 bases are TGTGCCATCAGTCGTAGCGGGAGGGCGGAATCAGATACGCAGTATTTT. Translating gives CAISRSGRAESDTQYF.